These 23 T cell receptor beta chains originate from one sample sequenced in a study of radiation and T cells in renal cell carcinoma. The method was immunoSEQ multiplex PCR; TCRdb's version includes in-frame clones alone and lacks a portion of them. The table records about 83,000 clones, over 65% of them present only once. Time point here: blood 4 weeks post-SBRT, at nephrectomy. Stated treatment: 15 Gy SBRT to primary tumor, nephrectomy 4 weeks later. The specimen comprised blood, sampled from a patient whose treatment included radiotherapy and nephrectomy. These receptor sequences come from a woman aged 60-75 years with renal cell carcinoma.

The chain carries TRBV2 and TRBJ1-2, with D maybe TRBD1 (6 bases). Between the trimmed V and J ends, which lost 8 bases and 4 bases, there was a span of 14 bases. The germline V gene encodes CDR1 SNHLY and CDR2 FYNNEI. CDR3 length equals 13 residues. The CDR3 is CASLGGAVYGYTF. The CDR3 region has the DNA TGTGCCAGCCTCGGGGGGGCTGTCTATGGCTACACCTTC.

The gene calls are TRBV2 and TRBJ2-1; unclear D gene. This CDR3 comprises 12 residues. V lost 3 bases and J lost 9, with 9 bases in between. Per germline, CDR1 SNHLY and CDR2 FYNNEI. The CDR3 here is CASSDPSLEQFF. The CDR3 DNA is TGTGCCAGCAGTGACCCGAGCCTTGAGCAGTTCTTC.

The rearrangement uses TRBV28 and TRBJ1-2, with D possibly matching TRBD1 (5 bases). Trimming stripped 4 bases from V and 5 bases from J, with 11 bases between. The germline V gene encodes CDR1 MDHEN and CDR2 SYDVKM. This CDR3 is built from 13 residues. This chain's CDR3 is CASSSPGHYGYTF. As DNA, the CDR3 is TGTGCCAGCAGTTCCCCGGGGCATTATGGCTACACCTTC.

The gene calls are TRBV27 and TRBJ1-2; 8 nucleotides match TRBD1. The V gene's germline CDR1 is MNHEY and CDR2 SMNVEV (reference sequence). Trimming cost V 6 bases and J 6 bases; bases outside gene matches: 9. The CDR3 runs 14 residues. This CDR3 reads CASRHYQGAHGYTF. DNA for the CDR3: TGTGCCAGCAGGCACTACCAGGGGGCGCATGGCTACACCTTC.

The chain has TRBV29-1 and TRBJ2-5; D call uncertain. Germline assignment: CDR1 SQVTM and CDR2 ANQGSEA. Trimming cost V 8 bases and J 5 bases, with 9 bases left between them. CDR3 length: 10 amino acids. CDR3 nucleotide sequence: TGCAGCTACTGGCAGGAGACCCAGTACTTC. This codes for CSYWQETQYF.

The rearrangement joins TRBV15 to TRBJ1-1, with D possibly TRBD1 on 5 matching bases. This CDR3 comprises 15 residues. With 0 bases removed from V and 5 bases from J, the gap between germline ends came to 13 bases. Per germline, CDR1 LNHNV and CDR2 YYDKDF (reference sequence). The CDR3 spells CATSRDPRGGTEAFF. In nucleotides, the CDR3 is TGTGCCACCAGCAGAGATCCCCGGGGGGGGACTGAAGCTTTCTTT. Combining the CDR3 with reference TRBV15 and TRBJ1-1 gives the whole variable domain DAMVIQNPRYQVTQFGKPVTLSCSQTLNHNVMYWYQQKSSQAPKLLFHYYDKDFNNEADTPDNFQSRRPNTSFCFLDIRSPGLGDTAMYLCATSRDPRGGTEAFFGQGTRLTVV.

The chain carries TRBV19 and TRBJ1-5; 7 nucleotides line up with TRBD1. The CDR3 is 15 residues long. Germline V gene lookup returns CDR1 LNHDA and CDR2 SQIVND (reference sequence). V was clipped by 5 bases and J by 5 bases; unmatched bases: 9. The CDR3 DNA reads as TGTGCCAGTAGTCCCCCCCCGACAGGGTATCAGCCCCAGCATTTT. Residues: CASSPPPTGYQPQHF.

The chain is built from TRBV7-6 and TRBJ1-1; D is possibly TRBD1 (5 bases). The ends were cut back, 3 bases at V and 3 bases at J, with 14 bases in the middle. The CDR3 covers 15 residues. Germline CDR1 SGHVS, CDR2 FNYEAQ. The CDR3 spells CASSFGGIGDTEAFF. CDR3 coding DNA: TGTGCCAGCAGCTTCGGGGGAATAGGGGACACTGAAGCTTTCTTT.

V usage is TRBV11-3 and J usage is TRBJ2-2; 8 nucleotides match TRBD1. Germline trimming cut 2 bases from V and 6 bases from J; bases unmatched to any gene: 11. Germline values: CDR1 SGHNT, CDR2 YENEEA. CDR3 length: 17 residues. This CDR3 is CASSLNSGRGQSGELFF. The CDR3 DNA sequence: TGTGCCAGCAGCTTAAATAGCGGCAGGGGGCAGTCCGGGGAGCTGTTTTTT.

V and J are TRBV7-9 and TRBJ2-5; D is possibly TRBD1 or TRBD2 (5 bases each). The J call may be wrong; the DNA end is better matched by TRBJ2-7. Germline V gene data show CDR1 as SEHNR and CDR2 as FQNEAQ (reference sequence). The CDR3 has 14 residues. The CDR3 protein is CASSLTGTSYEQYF. The CDR3 DNA reads TGTGCCAGCAGCTTAACGGGGACCTCCTACGAGCAGTACTTC.

This clone occurred once. The gene calls are TRBV7-9 and TRBJ2-3, with D maybe TRBD1 (6 bases). Germline CDR1 SEHNR, CDR2 FQNEAQ (reference sequence). V lost 5 bases and J 0 bases, leaving 15 bases between the germline ends. This CDR3 contains 16 residues. The CDR3 loop reads CASSPSGTRSTDTQYF. CDR3 sequence (DNA): TGTGCCAGCAGCCCGTCTGGGACAAGGAGCACAGATACGCAGTATTTT.

This clone was found a few times. The rearrangement uses TRBV2 and TRBJ1-6; D gene unclear. Germline values: CDR1 SNHLY, CDR2 FYNNEI. Trimming left V 5 bases short and J 4 bases short, with 9 bases between. The CDR3 totals 14 residues. The CDR3 loop reads CASSSGQYNSPLHF. Here the CDR3 DNA reads TGTGCCAGCAGTTCGGGTCAGTATAATTCACCCCTCCACTTT.

The rearrangement joins TRBV7-9 to TRBJ2-3; maybe TRBD1 (5 bases). Trimming cost V 5 bases and J 4 bases, with 16 bases left between them. The germline gives CDR1 SEHNR, CDR2 FQNEAQ (reference sequence). CDR3 length equals 15 residues. In DNA, the CDR3 is TGTGCCAGCAGCCCTAGTGGGGCTTCCGCAGATACGCAGTATTTT. Protein: CASSPSGASADTQYF. The whole variable domain, filled in from reference TRBV7-9 and TRBJ2-3, reads DTGVSQNPRHKITKRGQNVTFRCDPISEHNRLYWYRQTLGQGPEFLTYFQNEAQLEKSRLLSDRFSAERPKGSFSTLEIQRTEQGDSAMYLCASSPSGASADTQYFGPGTRLTVL.

The chain has TRBV19 and TRBJ2-5; 8 nucleotides match TRBD1. The CDR3 is made up of 15 amino acids. CDR1 is LNHDA, CDR2 SQIVND, per germline (reference sequence). V gave up 1 base and J gave up 4 bases; unmatched junction bases: 5. CDR3 bases: TGTGCCAGTAGTATAGGGACAGGGTCATTAGAGACCCAGTACTTC. Translated: CASSIGTGSLETQYF.

This clone has only a few counts. This chain connects TRBV7-6 to TRBJ1-2, with a weak D call TRBD1 (5 bases). CDR1 SGHVS and CDR2 FNYEAQ come from the germline V gene. CDR3 length: 13 amino acids. V was trimmed by 4 bases and J by 4 bases, leaving 10 bases between them. The CDR3 DNA reads as TGTGCCAGCAGCTACGGGGCAGGCTATGGCTACACCTTC. Its protein is CASSYGAGYGYTF.

The chain combines TRBV11-3 with TRBJ2-1; 15 bases are shared with TRBD2. CDR1 SGHNT and CDR2 YENEEA come from the germline V gene. V lost 4 bases, J lost 8 bases, and 9 bases stayed unmatched. The CDR3 has 17 amino acids. CDR3 in DNA: TGTGCCAGCAGCTCCCGACCGGGACTAGCGGGGGGCCATGAGCAGTTCTTC. It translates to CASSSRPGLAGGHEQFF.

The chain uses TRBV5-1 and TRBJ2-2; tentative D call: TRBD1 (5 bases). CDR3 length equals 15 residues. V shed 1 base and J shed 3 bases, with 10 bases lying between them. Germline V gene lookup returns CDR1 SGHRS and CDR2 YFSETQ. The CDR3 DNA reads TGCGCCAGCAGCTTGCAGGGCGCGGACACCGGGGAGCTGTTTTTT. It specifies CASSLQGADTGELFF.

This chain joins TRBV19 and TRBJ2-1; 10 nucleotides match TRBD2. Germline V gene data show CDR1 as LNHDA and CDR2 as SQIVND (reference sequence). The CDR3 consists of 15 residues. V lost 5 bases, J lost 9 bases, and 10 bases stayed unmatched. CDR3 loop: CASSPVAGGGTEQFF. The DNA for the CDR3 is TGTGCCAGTAGTCCAGTAGCGGGAGGCGGCACTGAGCAGTTCTTC.

The rearrangement joins TRBV5-1 to TRBJ2-1, with TRBD2 matching over 8 bases. Per germline, CDR1 SGHRS and CDR2 YFSETQ. The CDR3 runs to 16 residues. V shed 4 bases, J shed 3 bases, and the junction held 9 bases outside the gene matches. CDR3 amino acids: CASSQHPGTSYNEQFF. Here the CDR3 DNA reads TGCGCCAGCAGCCAACATCCCGGGACTAGCTACAATGAGCAGTTCTTC.

This chain joins TRBV7-2 and TRBJ1-2; 7 nucleotides line up with TRBD1. There are 14 residues in the CDR3. Trimming removed 1 base from V and 8 bases from J; junction bases left unmatched: 7. CDR1 SGHTA and CDR2 FQGNSA come from the germline V gene. The CDR3: CASSLVGQGGGYTF. In DNA, the CDR3 is TGTGCCAGCAGCTTAGTAGGGCAGGGGGGAGGCTACACCTTC. Variable domain in full (rest from reference TRBV7-2 and TRBJ1-2): GAGVSQSPSNKVTEKGKDVELRCDPISGHTALYWYRQSLGQGLEFLIYFQGNSAPDKSGLPSDRFSAERTGGSVSTLTIQRTQQEDSAVYLCASSLVGQGGGYTFGSGTRLTVV.

The rearrangement uses TRBV5-1 and TRBJ2-5, with TRBD2 as a possible D gene (5 bases). The CDR3 spans 15 residues. The V end was cut by 6 bases, the J end by 3 bases, with 18 bases between. Per germline, CDR1 SGHRS and CDR2 YFSETQ. In DNA form, the CDR3 reads TGCGCCAGCAACCCTCGACGAGGGTTGGAAGAGACCCAGTACTTC. Its translation is CASNPRRGLEETQYF.

The chain employs TRBV29-1 and TRBJ1-1, with 7 bases aligning to TRBD1. Germline CDR1 SQVTM, CDR2 ANQGSEA. The CDR3 consists of 15 residues. V lost 7 bases and J lost 1; bases outside the gene matches: 12. DNA of the CDR3: TGCAGCGCCGAACCACGACAGGGAGGGAACACTGAAGCTTTCTTT. Its translation: CSAEPRQGGNTEAFF.

This clone appeared once. The genes are TRBV29-1 and TRBJ2-5; 7 bases agree with TRBD1. The CDR3 is 11 amino acids. Germline V gene data show CDR1 as SQVTM and CDR2 as ANQGSEA. V shed 4 bases, J shed 5 bases, and the junction held 1 base outside the gene matches. The CDR3 sequence is CSVGGGETQYF. CDR3 coding DNA: TGCAGCGTTGGAGGGGGCGAGACCCAGTACTTC.